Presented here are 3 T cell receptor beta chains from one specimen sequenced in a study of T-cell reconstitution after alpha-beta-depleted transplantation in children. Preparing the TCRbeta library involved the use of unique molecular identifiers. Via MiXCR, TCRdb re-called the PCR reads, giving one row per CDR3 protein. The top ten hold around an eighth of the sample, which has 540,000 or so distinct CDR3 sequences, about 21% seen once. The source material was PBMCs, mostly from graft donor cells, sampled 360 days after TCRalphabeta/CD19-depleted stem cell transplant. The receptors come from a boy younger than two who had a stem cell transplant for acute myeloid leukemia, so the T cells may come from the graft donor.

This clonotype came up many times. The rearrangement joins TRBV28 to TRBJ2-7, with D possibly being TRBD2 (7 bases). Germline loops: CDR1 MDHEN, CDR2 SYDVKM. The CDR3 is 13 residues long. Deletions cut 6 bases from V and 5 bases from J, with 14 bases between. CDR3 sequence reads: CASRPPRGHEQYV. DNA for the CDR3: TGTGCCAGCAGGCCTCCGCGGGGGCACGAGCAGTACGTC.

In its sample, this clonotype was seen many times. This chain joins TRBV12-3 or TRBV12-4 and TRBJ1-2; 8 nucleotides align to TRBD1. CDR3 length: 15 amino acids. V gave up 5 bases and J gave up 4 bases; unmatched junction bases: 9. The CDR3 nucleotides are TGTGCCAGCAGTCCCCGACAGGGGTTAAGCTATGGCTACACCTTC. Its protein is CASSPRQGLSYGYTF.

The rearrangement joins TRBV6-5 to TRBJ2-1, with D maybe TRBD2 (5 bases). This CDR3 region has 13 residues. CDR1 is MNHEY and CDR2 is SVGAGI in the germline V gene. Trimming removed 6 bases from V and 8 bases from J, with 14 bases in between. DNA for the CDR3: TGTGCCAGCAGATTAGCGCGCCTCGATGAGCAGTTCTTC. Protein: CASRLARLDEQFF.